This T cell receptor beta chain was sequenced during a study of shared clonotypes between healthy human individuals. The protocol was immunoSEQ multiplex PCR, while the TCRdb copy is restricted to in-frame clones and leaves out a portion. This sample has millions of clones, with approximately 92% found just once. Germline-derived CDR1 and CDR2 are ENHRY and SYGVKD. V gave up 0 bases and J gave up 6 bases; unmatched junction bases: 1. The CDR3 is 15 residues long. Sequenced material: naive CD4+ T cells sorted from blood. The subset was: CD45RA+ positively selected. The TCR was taken from a man in his late teens or twenties in good health. J is TRBJ2-1 and V is TRBV10-3, with 11 bases fitting TRBD2. The CDR3 region has the DNA TGTGCCATCAGTGAGTCCACTAGCGGGAGCAATGAGCAGTTCTTC. Translated: CAISESTSGSNEQFF.